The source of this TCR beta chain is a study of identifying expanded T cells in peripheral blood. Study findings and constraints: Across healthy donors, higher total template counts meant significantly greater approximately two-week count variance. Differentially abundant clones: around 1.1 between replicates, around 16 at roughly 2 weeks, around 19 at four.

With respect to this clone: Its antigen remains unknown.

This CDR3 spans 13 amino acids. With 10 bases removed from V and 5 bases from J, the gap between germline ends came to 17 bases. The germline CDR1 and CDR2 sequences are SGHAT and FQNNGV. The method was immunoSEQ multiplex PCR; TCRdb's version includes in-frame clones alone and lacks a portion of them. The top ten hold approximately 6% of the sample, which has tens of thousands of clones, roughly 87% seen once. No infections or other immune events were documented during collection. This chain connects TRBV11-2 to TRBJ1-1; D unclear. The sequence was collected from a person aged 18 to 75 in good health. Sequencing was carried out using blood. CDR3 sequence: CATRGMSETEAFF. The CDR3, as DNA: TGTGCCACTAGAGGGATGTCGGAAACTGAAGCTTTCTTT.